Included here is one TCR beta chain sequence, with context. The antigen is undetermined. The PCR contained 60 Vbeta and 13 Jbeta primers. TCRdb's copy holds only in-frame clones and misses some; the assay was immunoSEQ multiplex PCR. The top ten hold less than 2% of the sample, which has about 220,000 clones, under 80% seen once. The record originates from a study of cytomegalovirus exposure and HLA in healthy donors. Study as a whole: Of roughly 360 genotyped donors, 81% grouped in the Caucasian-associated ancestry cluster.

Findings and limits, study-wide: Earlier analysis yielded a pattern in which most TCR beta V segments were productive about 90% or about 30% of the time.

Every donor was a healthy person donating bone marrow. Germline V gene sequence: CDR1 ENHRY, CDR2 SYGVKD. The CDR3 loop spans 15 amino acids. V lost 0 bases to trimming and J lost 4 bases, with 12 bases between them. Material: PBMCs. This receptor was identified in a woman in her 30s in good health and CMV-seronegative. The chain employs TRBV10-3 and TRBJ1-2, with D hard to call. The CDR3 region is CAISESISPGYGYTF. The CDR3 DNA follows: TGTGCCATCAGTGAGTCAATCAGTCCAGGCTATGGCTACACCTTC.